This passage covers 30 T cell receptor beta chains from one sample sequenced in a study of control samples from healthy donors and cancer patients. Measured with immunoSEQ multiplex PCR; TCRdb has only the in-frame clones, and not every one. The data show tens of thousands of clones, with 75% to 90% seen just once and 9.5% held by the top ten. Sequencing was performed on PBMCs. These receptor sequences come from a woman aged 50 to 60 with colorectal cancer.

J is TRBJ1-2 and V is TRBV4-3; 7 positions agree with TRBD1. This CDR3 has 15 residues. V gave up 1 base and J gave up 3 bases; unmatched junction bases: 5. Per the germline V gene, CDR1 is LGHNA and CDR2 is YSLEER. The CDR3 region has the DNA TGCGCCAGCAGCCAAGGAGGGGGCGGTTACTATGGCTACACCTTC. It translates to CASSQGGGGYYGYTF.

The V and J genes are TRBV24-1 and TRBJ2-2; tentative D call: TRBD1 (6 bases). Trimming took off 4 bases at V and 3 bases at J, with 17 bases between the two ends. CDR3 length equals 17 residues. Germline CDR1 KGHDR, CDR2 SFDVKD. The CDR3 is CATSDTKQGWDTGELFF. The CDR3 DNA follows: TGTGCCACCAGTGACACCAAACAGGGTTGGGACACCGGGGAGCTGTTTTTT.

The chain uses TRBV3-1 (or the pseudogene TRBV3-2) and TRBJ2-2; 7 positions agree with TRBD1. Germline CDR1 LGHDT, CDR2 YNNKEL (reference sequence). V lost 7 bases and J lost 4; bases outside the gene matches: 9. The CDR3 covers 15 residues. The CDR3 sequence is CASKKGTELTGELFF. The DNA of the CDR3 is TGTGCCAGCAAAAAGGGGACAGAGCTCACCGGGGAGCTGTTTTTT.

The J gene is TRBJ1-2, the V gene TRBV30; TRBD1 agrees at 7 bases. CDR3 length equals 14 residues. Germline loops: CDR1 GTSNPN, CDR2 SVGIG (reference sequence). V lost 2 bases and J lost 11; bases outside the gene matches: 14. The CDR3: CAWSRDSNSMGYTF. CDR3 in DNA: TGTGCCTGGAGTCGGGACAGCAACTCTATGGGGTACACCTTC.

The CDR3 bases are TGTGCCAGCAGCTCGCGGACAGGTTTGGGACCTAGCACAGATACGCAGTATTTT. Residues: CASSSRTGLGPSTDTQYF. The chain carries TRBV7-2 and TRBJ2-3; 7 nucleotides align to TRBD1. The CDR3 contains 18 residues. Germline CDR1 and CDR2: SGHTA and FQGNSA. The V segment lost 4 bases and the J segment 0 bases; nucleotides outside the gene matches: 13.

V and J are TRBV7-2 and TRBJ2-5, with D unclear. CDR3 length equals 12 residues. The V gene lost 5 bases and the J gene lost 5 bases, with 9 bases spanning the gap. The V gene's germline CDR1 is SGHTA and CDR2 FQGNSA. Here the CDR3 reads CASSDQGETQYF. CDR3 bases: TGTGCCAGCAGCGACCAAGGGGAGACCCAGTACTTC.

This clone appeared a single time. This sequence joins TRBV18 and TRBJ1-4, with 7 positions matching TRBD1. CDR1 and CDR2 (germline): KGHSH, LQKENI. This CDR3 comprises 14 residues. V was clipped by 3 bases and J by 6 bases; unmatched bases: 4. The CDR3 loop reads CASSPRDSDEKLFF. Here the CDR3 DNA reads TGTGCCAGCTCACCCCGGGACAGCGATGAAAAACTGTTTTTT.

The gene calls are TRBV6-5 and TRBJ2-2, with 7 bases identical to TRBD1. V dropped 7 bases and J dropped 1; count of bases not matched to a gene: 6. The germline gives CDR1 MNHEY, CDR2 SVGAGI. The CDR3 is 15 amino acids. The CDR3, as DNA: TGTGCCAGCAAACGGGACAGCCTGAACACCGGGGAGCTGTTTTTT. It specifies CASKRDSLNTGELFF.

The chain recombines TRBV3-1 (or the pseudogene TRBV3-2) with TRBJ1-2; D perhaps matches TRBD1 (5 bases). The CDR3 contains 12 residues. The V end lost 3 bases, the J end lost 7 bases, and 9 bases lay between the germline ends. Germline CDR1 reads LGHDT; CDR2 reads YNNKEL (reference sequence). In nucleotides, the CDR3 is TGTGCCAGCAGCCAGGGGCAAGGTGGCTACACCTTC. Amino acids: CASSQGQGGYTF.

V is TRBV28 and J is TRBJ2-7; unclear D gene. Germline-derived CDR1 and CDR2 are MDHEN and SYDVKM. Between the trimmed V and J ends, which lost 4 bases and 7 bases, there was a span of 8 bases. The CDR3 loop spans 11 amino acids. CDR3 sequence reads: CASSSSWEQYV. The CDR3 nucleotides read TGTGCCAGCAGTTCGTCATGGGAGCAGTACGTC.

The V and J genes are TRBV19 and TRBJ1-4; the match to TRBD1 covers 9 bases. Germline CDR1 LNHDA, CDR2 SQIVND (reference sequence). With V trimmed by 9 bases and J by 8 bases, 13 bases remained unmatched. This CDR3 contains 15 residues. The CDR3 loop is CASHRPGQGTEKLFF. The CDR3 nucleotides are TGTGCCAGCCATAGGCCGGGACAGGGCACCGAAAAACTGTTTTTT.

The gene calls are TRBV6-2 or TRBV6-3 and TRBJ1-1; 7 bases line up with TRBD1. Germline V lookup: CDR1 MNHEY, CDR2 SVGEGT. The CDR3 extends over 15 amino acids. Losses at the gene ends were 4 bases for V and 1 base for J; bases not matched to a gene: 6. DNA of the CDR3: TGTGCCAGCAGTTCTCTGACAGGGAGGAACACTGAAGCTTTCTTT. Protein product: CASSSLTGRNTEAFF.

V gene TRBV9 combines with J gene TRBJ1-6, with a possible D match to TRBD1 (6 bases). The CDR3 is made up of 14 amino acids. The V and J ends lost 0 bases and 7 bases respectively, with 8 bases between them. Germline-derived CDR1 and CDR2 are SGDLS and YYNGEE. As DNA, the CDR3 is TGTGCCAGCAGCGTAGAGGGGGGGAATTCACCCCTCCACTTT. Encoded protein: CASSVEGGNSPLHF.

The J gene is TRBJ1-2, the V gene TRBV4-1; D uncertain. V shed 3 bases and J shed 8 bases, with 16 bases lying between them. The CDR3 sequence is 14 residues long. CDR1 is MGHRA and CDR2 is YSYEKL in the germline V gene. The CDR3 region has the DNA TGCGCCAGCAGCCAGGGAGGGTCCCTTGGGGGCTACACCTTC. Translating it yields CASSQGGSLGGYTF.

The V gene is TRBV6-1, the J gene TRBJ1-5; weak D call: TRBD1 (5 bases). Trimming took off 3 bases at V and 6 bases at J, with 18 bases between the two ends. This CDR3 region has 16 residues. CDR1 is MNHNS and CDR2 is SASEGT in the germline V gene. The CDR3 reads CASSDGLGALGQPQHF. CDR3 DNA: TGTGCCAGCAGTGACGGTTTAGGGGCCCTCGGTCAGCCCCAGCATTTT.

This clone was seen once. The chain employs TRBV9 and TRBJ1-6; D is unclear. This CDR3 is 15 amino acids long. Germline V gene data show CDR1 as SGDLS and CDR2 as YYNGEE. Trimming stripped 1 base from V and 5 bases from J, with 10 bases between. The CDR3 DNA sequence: TGTGCCAGCAGCGTATGGGGAGCGGATAATTCACCCCTCCACTTT. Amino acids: CASSVWGADNSPLHF. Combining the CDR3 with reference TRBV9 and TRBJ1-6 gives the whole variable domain DSGVTQTPKHLITATGQRVTLRCSPRSGDLSVYWYQQSLDQGLQFLIQYYNGEERAKGNILERFSAQQFPDLHSELNLSSLELGDSALYFCASSVWGADNSPLHFGNGTRLTVT.

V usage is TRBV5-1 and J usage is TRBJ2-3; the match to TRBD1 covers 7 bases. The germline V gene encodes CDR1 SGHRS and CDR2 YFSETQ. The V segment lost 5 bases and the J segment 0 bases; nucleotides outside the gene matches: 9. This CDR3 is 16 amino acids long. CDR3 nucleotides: TGCGCCAGCAGTGCCGCCGGGACAGTGAGCACAGATACGCAGTATTTT. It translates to CASSAAGTVSTDTQYF. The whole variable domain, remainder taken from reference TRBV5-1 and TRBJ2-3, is KAGVTQTPRYLIKTRGQQVTLSCSPISGHRSVSWYQQTPGQGLQFLFEYFSETQRNKGNFPGRFSGRQFSNSRSEMNVSTLELGDSALYLCASSAAGTVSTDTQYFGPGTRLTVL.

CDR3 nucleotides: TGCAGTGCTAGAGGCCCCCCGGAGCTGTTTTTT. This encodes CSARGPPELFF. This rearrangement joins TRBV20-1 to TRBJ2-2; D remains unclear. V lost 1 base and J lost 10, with 7 bases in between. Per the germline V gene, CDR1 is DFQATT and CDR2 is SNEGSKA (reference sequence). The CDR3 loop spans 11 amino acids.

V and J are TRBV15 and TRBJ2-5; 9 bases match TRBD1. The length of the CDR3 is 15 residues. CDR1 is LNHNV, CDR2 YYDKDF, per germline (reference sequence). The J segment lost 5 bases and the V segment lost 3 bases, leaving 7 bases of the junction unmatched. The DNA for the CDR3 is TGTGCCACCAGCAGCCGTACAGGGGGCTGGGAGACCCAGTACTTC. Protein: CATSSRTGGWETQYF. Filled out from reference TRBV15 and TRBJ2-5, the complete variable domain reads DAMVIQNPRYQVTQFGKPVTLSCSQTLNHNVMYWYQQKSSQAPKLLFHYYDKDFNNEADTPDNFQSRRPNTSFCFLDIRSPGLGDTAMYLCATSSRTGGWETQYFGPGTRLLVL.

CDR3 region: CAWSESVPEAFF. CDR3 in DNA: TGTGCCTGGAGTGAATCTGTACCTGAAGCTTTCTTT. The chain recombines TRBV30 with TRBJ1-1; D remains ambiguous. Trimming took 1 base from V and 6 from J, leaving 9 bases between them. The CDR3 is made up of 12 amino acids. The germline CDR1 and CDR2 sequences are GTSNPN and SVGIG (reference sequence).

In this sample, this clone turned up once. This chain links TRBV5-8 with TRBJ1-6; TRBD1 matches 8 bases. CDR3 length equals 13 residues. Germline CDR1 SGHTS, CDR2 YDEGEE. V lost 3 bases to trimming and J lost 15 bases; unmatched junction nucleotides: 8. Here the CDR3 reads CASSSGQGGNLHF. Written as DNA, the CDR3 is TGTGCCAGCAGCTCCGGACAGGGAGGAAACCTCCACTTT. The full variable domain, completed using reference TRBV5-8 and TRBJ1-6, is EAGVTQSPTHLIKTRGQQATLRCSPISGHTSVYWYQQALGLGLQFLLWYDEGEERNRGNFPPRFSGRQFPNYSSELNVNALELEDSALYLCASSSGQGGNLHFGNGTRLTVT.

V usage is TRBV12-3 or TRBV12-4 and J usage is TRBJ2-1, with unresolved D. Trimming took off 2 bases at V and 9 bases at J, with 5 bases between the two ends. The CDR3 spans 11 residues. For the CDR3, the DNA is TGTGCCAGCAGTTTAACGGCTGAGCAGTTCTTC. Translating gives CASSLTAEQFF.

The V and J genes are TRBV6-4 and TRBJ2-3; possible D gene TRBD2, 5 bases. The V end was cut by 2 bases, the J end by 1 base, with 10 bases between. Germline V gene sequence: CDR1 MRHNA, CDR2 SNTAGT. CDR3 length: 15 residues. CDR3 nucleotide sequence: TGTGCCAGCAGTGACGGCGGGTTGGGCACAGATACGCAGTATTTT. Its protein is CASSDGGLGTDTQYF.

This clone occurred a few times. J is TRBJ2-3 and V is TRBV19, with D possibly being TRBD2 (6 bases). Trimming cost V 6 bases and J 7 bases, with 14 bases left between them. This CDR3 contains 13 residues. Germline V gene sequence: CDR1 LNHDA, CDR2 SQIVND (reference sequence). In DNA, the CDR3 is TGTGCCAGTAGCGGAGAGGGGAGGTATACGCAGTATTTT. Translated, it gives CASSGEGRYTQYF.

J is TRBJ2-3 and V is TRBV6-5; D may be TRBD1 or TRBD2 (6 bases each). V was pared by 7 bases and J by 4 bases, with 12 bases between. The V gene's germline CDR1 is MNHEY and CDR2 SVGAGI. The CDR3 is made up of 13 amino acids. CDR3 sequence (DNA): TGTGCCAGCACGGAGGGGGGTTCAGATACGCAGTATTTT. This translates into CASTEGGSDTQYF.

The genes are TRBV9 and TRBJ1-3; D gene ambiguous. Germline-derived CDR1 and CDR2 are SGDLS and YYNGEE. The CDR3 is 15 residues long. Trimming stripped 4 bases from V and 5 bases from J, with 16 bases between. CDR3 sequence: CASSPSFGVRNTIYF. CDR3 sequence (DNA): TGTGCCAGCAGCCCCTCCTTCGGGGTAAGAAACACCATATATTTT.

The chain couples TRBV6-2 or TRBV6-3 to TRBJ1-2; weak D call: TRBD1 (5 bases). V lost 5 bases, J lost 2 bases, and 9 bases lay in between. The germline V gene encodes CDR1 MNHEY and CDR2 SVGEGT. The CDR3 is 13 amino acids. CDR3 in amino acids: CASSPTVNYGYTF. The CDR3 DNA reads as TGTGCCAGCAGTCCGACAGTAAACTATGGCTACACCTTC.

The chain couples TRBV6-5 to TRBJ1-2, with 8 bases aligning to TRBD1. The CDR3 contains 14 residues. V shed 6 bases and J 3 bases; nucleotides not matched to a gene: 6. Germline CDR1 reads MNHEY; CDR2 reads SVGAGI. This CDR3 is CASRYGGQDYGYTF. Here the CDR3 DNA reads TGTGCCAGCAGGTACGGGGGACAGGACTATGGCTACACCTTC.

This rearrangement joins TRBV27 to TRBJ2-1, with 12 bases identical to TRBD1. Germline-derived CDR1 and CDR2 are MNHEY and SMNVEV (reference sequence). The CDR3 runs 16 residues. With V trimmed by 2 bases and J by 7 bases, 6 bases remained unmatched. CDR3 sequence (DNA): TGTGCCAGCAGTTTAAGAGTGGGACAGGGGGCAAATGAGCAGTTCTTC. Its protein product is CASSLRVGQGANEQFF.

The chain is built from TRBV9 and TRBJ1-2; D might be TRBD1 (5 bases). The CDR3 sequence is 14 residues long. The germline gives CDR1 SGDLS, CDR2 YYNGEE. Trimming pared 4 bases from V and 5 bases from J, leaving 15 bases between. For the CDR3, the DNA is TGTGCCAGCAGCTCCTCTGGGGGGAAATATGGCTACACCTTC. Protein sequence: CASSSSGGKYGYTF.